This note documents a single T cell receptor (beta chain) sequence. Its antigen specificity is not known. Base qualities are not recorded, but no much larger clone differs from it by a single base. To sequence the TCRbeta CDR3 region, genomic DNA was isolated from the sorted cells. TCRbeta CDR3 regions were sequenced using the immunoSEQ Assay. Imported from immuneACCESS, the table was reduced by TCRdb to in-frame sequences with V and J called. These copies leave out some clones; in studies compared against another copy, an unresolved V gene accounts for under half, and the cause of the remainder is not known. The sample table shows some 14,000 clones, and just under 90% are seen once. More than 6% of the sample lies in the top ten. This sample is part of a study of OX40 agonist ivuxolimab in advanced cancers. For the study in its entirety: Ivuxolimab was a fully human IgG2 agonistic monoclonal antibody targeting the costimulatory receptor OX40 (CD134). Patients were allowed to have had prior anti-PD-1, anti-PD-L1 or anti-CTLA-4 therapy, and approximately 40% of the dose-escalation patients had been treated with checkpoint inhibitors. Of the approximately 53 patients in dose escalation, some 19 had hepatocellular carcinoma, some 15 had melanoma, 9 had renal cell carcinoma and 9 had head and neck cancer. Intravenous ivuxolimab was administered to patients every 2 weeks at six dose levels: 0.01, 0.1, 0.3, 1.5, 3 and 10 mg/kg. The paper covers the monotherapy dose-escalation part of the phase I ivuxolimab trial, which included N = 52 patients. Peripheral TCRbeta sequencing was intended to test whether TCR sequence diversity was altered and clonal T-cell expansion was caused by ivuxolimab. Three dose-escalation patients achieved partial responses, one with hepatocellular carcinoma and two with cutaneous melanoma. The dose-escalation cohort was almost 85% male with a mean age of approximately 60 years, ranging from roughly 23 to 90. What the research found in general, with its limitations: After ivuxolimab, expanded clones were on average more numerous among CD8+ T cells than among CD4+ T cells. In the 0.1-3.0 mg/kg groups, partial responders had among the lowest normalized peripheral clonal expansion, particularly in CD8+ T cells. The antigen specificity of the peripheral T cells that underwent clonal expansion was not determined. Low levels of normalized T-cell clonal expansion were also shown by some nonresponding patients. At doses of 0.1 to 3.0 mg/kg, clonal expansion of both CD4+ and CD8+ blood T cells was observed from baseline to week 6.

V loses 8 bases, J loses 5 bases, and the germline ends lie 9 bases apart. Reading the germline V gene gives CDR1 SNHLY and CDR2 FYNNEI. The CDR3 has 11 amino acids, counting the end cysteine and phenylalanine. This entry keeps only the CDR3 DNA: 33 bases, framed from base 1. The trial excluded patients who had a history of autoimmune disease or who were on systemic immunosuppression. Peripheral blood for TCR sequencing was collected from all dose cohorts at baseline, on cycle 4 day 1, and on cycle 7 day 1. Samples were obtained from an open-label, multicenter, first-in-human phase I dose-escalation trial of ivuxolimab. Adults with locally advanced or metastatic melanoma, renal cell, hepatocellular, or head and neck squamous cell carcinoma were enrolled in the trial. Before TCR sequencing, CD4+ T cells and CD8+ T cells from peripheral blood were sorted into separate populations.

This clonotype was obtained from an adult with an advanced solid tumor such as melanoma, head and neck, liver or kidney cancer. The chain employs TRBV2 and TRBJ1-1; a tentative D call is TRBD1 (5 bases match). The sequences come from CD4+ or CD8+ T cells sorted from blood, collected in a trial of the OX40 agonist ivuxolimab. CDR3 loop: CASLGGTEAFF. The DNA sequence is given as TGTGCCAGCCTTGGGGGGACTGAAGCTTTCTTT.